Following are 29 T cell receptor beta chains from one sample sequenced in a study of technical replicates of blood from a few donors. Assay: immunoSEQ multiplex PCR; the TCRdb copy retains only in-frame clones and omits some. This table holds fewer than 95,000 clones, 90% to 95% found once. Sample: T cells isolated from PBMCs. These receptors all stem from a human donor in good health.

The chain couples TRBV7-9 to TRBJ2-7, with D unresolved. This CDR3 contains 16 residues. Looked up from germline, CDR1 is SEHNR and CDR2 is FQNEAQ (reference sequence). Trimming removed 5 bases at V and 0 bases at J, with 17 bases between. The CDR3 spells CASSPSGPTRSYEQYF. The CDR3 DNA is TGTGCCAGCAGCCCCTCGGGTCCCACGCGCTCCTACGAGCAGTACTTC.

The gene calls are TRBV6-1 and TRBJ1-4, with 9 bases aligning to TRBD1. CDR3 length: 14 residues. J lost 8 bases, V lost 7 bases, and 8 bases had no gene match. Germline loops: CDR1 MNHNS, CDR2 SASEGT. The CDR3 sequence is CASTPGTGREKLFF. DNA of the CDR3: TGTGCCAGCACCCCCGGGACAGGGCGAGAAAAACTGTTTTTT.

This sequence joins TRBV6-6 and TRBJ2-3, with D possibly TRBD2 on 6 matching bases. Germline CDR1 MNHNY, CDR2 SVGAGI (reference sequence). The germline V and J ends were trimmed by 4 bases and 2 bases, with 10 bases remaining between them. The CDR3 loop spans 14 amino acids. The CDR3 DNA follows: TGTGCCAGCAGTTGGGGGGAGGTCACAGATACGCAGTATTTT. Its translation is CASSWGEVTDTQYF.

CDR3 in DNA: TGCAGCGTTGAAGACCCCCGGGACTCACACGCCTACGAGCAGTACTTC. The encoded protein is CSVEDPRDSHAYEQYF. The rearrangement uses TRBV29-1 and TRBJ2-7; D may be TRBD2 (6 bases). V shed 0 bases and J shed 2 bases, with 17 bases lying between them. The CDR3 totals 16 residues. The germline gives CDR1 SQVTM, CDR2 ANQGSEA.

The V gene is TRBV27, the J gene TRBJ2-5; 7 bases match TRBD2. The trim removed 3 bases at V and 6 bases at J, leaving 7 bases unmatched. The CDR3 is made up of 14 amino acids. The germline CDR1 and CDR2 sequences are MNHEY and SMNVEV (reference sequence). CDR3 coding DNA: TGTGCCAGCAGTTTTGAGCGGGGCTTGAAGACCCAGTACTTC. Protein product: CASSFERGLKTQYF.

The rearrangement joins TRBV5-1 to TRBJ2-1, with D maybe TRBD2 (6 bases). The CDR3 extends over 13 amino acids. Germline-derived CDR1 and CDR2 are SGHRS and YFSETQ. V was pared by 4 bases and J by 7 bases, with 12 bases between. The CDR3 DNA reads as TGCGCCAGCAGCCTGGGTAGCGGAAATGAGCAGTTCTTC. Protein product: CASSLGSGNEQFF.

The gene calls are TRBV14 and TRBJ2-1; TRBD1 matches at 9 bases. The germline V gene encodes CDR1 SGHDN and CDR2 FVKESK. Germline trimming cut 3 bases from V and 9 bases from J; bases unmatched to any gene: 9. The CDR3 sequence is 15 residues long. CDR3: CASSHTSGTGSEQFF. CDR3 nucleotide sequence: TGTGCCAGCAGCCATACGAGCGGGACAGGGAGTGAGCAGTTCTTC. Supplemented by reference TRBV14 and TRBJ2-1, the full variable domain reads EAGVTQFPSHSVIEKGQTVTLRCDPISGHDNLYWYRRVMGKEIKFLLHFVKESKQDESGMPNNRFLAERTGGTYSTLKVQPAELEDSGVYFCASSHTSGTGSEQFFGPGTRLTVL.

The CDR3 nucleotides read TGTGCCAGCTCACCCCTTGAAGGGGCCGACACTGAAGCTTTCTTT. Translation gives CASSPLEGADTEAFF. V usage is TRBV18 and J usage is TRBJ1-1, with TRBD1 as a possible D gene (5 bases). The V gene lost 3 bases and the J gene lost 3 bases, with 14 bases spanning the gap. CDR3 length: 15 residues. The germline V gene encodes CDR1 KGHSH and CDR2 LQKENI.

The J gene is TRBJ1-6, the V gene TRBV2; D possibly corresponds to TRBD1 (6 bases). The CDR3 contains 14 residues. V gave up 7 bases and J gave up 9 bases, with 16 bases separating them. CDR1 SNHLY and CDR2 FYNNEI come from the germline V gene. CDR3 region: CASNDYRVTSPLHF. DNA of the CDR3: TGTGCCAGCAACGACTACAGGGTTACTTCACCCCTCCACTTT. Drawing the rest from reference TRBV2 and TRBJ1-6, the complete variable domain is EPEVTQTPSHQVTQMGQEVILRCVPISNHLYFYWYRQILGQKVEFLVSFYNNEISEKSEIFDDQFSVERPDGSNFTLKIRSTKLEDSAMYFCASNDYRVTSPLHFGNGTRLTVT.

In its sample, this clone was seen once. CDR3 residues: CASSGASSGGTSYEQYF. CDR3 nucleotide sequence: TGTGCCAGCAGCGGTGCGTCTAGCGGGGGGACCTCCTACGAGCAGTACTTC. J is TRBJ2-7 and V is TRBV11-1; TRBD2 agrees at 11 bases. J gave up 0 bases and V 5 bases, and 9 bases lay outside the gene matches. CDR3 length: 17 amino acids. CDR1 is SGHAT and CDR2 is FQDESV in the germline V gene (reference sequence).

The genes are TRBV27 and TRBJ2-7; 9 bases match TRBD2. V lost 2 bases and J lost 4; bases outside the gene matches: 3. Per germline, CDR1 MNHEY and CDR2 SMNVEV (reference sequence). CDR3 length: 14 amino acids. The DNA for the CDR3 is TGTGCCAGCAGTTTAGAAGCGGGAGGTTACGAGCAGTACTTC. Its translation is CASSLEAGGYEQYF.

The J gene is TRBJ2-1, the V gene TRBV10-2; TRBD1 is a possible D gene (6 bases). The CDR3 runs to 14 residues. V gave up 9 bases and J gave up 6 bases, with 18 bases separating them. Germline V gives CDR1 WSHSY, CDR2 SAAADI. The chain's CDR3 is CASHTRGGVNEQFF. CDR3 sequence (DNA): TGCGCCAGTCATACTAGAGGGGGTGTCAATGAGCAGTTCTTC.

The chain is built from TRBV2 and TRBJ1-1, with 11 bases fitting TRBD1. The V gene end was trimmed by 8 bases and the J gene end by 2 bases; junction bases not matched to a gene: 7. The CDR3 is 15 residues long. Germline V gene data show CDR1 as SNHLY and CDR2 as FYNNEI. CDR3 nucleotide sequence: TGTGCCAGCGAAGTGGACAGGGGGCGTAACACTGAAGCTTTCTTT. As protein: CASEVDRGRNTEAFF.

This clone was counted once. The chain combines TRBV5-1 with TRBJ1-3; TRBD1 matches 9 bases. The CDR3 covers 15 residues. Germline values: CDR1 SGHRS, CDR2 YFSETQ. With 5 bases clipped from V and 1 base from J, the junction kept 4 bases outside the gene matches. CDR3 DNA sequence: TGCGCCAGCAGTCGACAGGGGGATTCTGGAAACACCATATATTTT. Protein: CASSRQGDSGNTIYF. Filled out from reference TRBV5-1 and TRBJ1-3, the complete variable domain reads KAGVTQTPRYLIKTRGQQVTLSCSPISGHRSVSWYQQTPGQGLQFLFEYFSETQRNKGNFPGRFSGRQFSNSRSEMNVSTLELGDSALYLCASSRQGDSGNTIYFGEGSWLTVV.

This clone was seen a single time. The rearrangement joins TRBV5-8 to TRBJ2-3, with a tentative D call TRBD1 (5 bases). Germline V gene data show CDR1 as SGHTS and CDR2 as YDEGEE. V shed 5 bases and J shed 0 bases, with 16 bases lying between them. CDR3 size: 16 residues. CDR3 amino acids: CASSLPVPGSTDTQYF. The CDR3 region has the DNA TGTGCCAGCAGTCTCCCGGTGCCAGGGAGCACAGATACGCAGTATTTT.

The CDR3 region has the DNA TGCGCCAGCAGCTTGGCAGGGGATCAGCGCACTGAAGCTTTCTTT. It encodes CASSLAGDQRTEAFF. The chain uses TRBV5-1 and TRBJ1-1; tentative D call: TRBD1 (6 bases). CDR1 SGHRS and CDR2 YFSETQ come from the germline V gene. V lost 0 bases and J lost 4, with 13 bases in between. The CDR3 sequence is 15 residues long.

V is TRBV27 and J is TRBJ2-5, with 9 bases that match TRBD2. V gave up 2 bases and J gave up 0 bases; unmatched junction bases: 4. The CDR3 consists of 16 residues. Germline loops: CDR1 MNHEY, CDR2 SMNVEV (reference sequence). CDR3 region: CASSLRASGNQETQYF. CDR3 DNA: TGTGCCAGCAGTTTAAGGGCTAGCGGGAACCAAGAGACCCAGTACTTC.

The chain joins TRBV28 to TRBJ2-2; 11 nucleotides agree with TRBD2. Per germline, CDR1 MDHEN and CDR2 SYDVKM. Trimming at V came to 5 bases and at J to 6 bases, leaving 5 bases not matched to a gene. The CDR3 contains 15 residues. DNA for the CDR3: TGTGCCAGCAGTCCACTAGCGGGAGCCGCCGGGGAGCTGTTTTTT. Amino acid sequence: CASSPLAGAAGELFF.

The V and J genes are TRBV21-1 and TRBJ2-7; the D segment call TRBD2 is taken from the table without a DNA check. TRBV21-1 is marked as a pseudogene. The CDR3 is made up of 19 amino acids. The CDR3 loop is CASSKVAREACPLSYEQYF. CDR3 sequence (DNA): TGTGCCAGCAGCAAAGTTGCGCGGGAGGCCTGCCCCTTATCCTACGAGCAGTACTTC.

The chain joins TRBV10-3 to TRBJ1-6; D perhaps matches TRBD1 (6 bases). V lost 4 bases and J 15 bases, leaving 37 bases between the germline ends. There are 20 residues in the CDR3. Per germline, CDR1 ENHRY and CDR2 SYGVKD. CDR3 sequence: CAISAEGGTKGRLRDWVLHF. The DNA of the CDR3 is TGTGCCATCAGTGCGGAGGGGGGGACAAAGGGGCGACTTCGGGATTGGGTCCTCCACTTT.

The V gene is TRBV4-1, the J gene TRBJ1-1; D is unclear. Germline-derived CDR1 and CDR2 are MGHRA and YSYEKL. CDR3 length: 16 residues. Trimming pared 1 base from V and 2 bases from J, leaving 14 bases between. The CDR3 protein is CASSQGRSETNTEAFF. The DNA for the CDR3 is TGCGCCAGCAGCCAAGGCAGGTCAGAAACCAACACTGAAGCTTTCTTT.

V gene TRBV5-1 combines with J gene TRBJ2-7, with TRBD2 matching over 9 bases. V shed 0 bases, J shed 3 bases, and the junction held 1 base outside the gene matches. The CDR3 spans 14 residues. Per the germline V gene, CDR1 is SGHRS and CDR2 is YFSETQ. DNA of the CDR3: TGCGCCAGCAGCTTGGGCGGGGGGGACTACGAGCAGTACTTC. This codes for CASSLGGGDYEQYF.

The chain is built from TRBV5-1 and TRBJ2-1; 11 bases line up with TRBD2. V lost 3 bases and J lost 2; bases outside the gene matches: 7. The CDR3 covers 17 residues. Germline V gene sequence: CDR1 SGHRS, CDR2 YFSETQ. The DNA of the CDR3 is TGCGCCAGCAGCTATGCGGGACTAGCGGACACCTACAATGAGCAGTTCTTC. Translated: CASSYAGLADTYNEQFF.

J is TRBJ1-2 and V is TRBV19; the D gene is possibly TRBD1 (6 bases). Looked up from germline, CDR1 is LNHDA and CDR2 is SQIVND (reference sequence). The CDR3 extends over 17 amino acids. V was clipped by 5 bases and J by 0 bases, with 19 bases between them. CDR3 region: CASSVGQTILSNYGYTF. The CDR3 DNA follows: TGTGCCAGTAGTGTTGGACAGACTATACTATCTAACTATGGCTACACCTTC.

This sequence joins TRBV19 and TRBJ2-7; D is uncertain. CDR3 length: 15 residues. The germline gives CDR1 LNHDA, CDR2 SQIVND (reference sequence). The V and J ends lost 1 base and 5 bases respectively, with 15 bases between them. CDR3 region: CASSIGQVGLNEQYF. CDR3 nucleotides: TGTGCCAGTAGTATAGGGCAGGTAGGCCTCAACGAGCAGTACTTC.

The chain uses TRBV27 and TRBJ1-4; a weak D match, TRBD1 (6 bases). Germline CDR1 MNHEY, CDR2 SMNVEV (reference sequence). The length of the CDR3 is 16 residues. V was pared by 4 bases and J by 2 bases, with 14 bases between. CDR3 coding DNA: TGTGCCAGCAGTTACAGGGCCCCACCGACTAATGAAAAACTGTTTTTT. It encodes CASSYRAPPTNEKLFF. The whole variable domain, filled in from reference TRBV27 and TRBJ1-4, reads EAQVTQNPRYLITVTGKKLTVTCSQNMNHEYMSWYRQDPGLGLRQIYYSMNVEVTDKGDVPEGYKVSRKEKRNFPLILESPSPNQTSLYFCASSYRAPPTNEKLFFGSGTQLSVL.

The CDR3 loop is CASSYTTVATNEKLFF. Here the CDR3 DNA reads TGTGCCAGCAGCTACACCACAGTCGCAACTAATGAAAAACTGTTTTTT. The rearrangement links TRBV7-9 to TRBJ1-4; D unclear. The length of the CDR3 is 16 residues. The germline V gene encodes CDR1 SEHNR and CDR2 FQNEAQ (reference sequence). The V end was cut by 4 bases, the J end by 0 bases, with 12 bases between.

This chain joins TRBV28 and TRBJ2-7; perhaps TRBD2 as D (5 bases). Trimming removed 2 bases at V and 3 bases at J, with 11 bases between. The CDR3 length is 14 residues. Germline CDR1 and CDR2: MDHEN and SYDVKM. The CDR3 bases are TGTGCCAGCAGTTTACCGGGGTCTTTCTACGAGCAGTACTTC. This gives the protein CASSLPGSFYEQYF.

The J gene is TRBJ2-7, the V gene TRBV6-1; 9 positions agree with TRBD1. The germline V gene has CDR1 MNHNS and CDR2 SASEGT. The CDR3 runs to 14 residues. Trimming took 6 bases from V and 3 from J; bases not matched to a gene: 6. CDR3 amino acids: CASSEPGQGYEQYF. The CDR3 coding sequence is TGTGCCAGCAGCGAACCGGGACAGGGCTACGAGCAGTACTTC.